The rows below give T cell receptor beta chains drawn from one sample of a study of T cell responses to AZD1222 COVID-19 vaccine. Here immunoSEQ multiplex PCR was the method, and the copy in TCRdb shows in-frame clones only, minus some. The top ten clones hold less than 2% of a sample with about 130,000 clones, around 90% of them seen once. The sequenced sample was peripheral blood, obtained 28 days after the second AZD1222 dose. The receptor source for this set is an adult who received the AZD1222 COVID-19 vaccine. CDR3s include the opening cysteine and the closing phenylalanine or tryptophan. The D gene is left open where the match is weak. Clone size is shown for a subset of rows, as once, few, many or a class of expanded clone.

.	TRBV2	TRBJ1-1	.	CASSEGVQGGTEAFF	TGTGCCAGCAGTGAAGGGGTTCAAGGGGGCACTGAAGCTTTCTTT
.	TRBV7-9	TRBJ2-2	.	CASSERGVTRELFF	TGTGCCAGCAGCGAAAGAGGGGTCACCAGGGAGCTGTTTTTT
TRBD1	TRBV19	TRBJ1-1	.	CASTPSRGQPMNTEAFF	TGTGCCAGTACCCCCTCTCGGGGACAGCCCATGAACACTGAAGCTTTCTTT
.	TRBV19	TRBJ1-6	.	CASSIVPGGSPLHF	TGTGCCAGTAGTATAGTCCCAGGCGGTTCACCCCTCCACTTT
TRBD1	TRBV7-2	TRBJ2-2	.	CASSGKTGGLGELFF	TGTGCCAGCAGCGGGAAGACAGGGGGCCTTGGGGAGCTGTTTTTT
.	TRBV5-6	TRBJ1-4	.	CASSLYVGEKLFF	TGTGCCAGCAGCTTGTATGTTGGTGAAAAACTGTTTTTT
TRBD1	TRBV2	TRBJ1-1	.	CASSVTGTEVDEAFF	TGTGCCAGCAGCGTTACAGGGACAGAAGTCGATGAAGCTTTCTTT
.	TRBV5-1	TRBJ2-2	.	CASSLGGSNTGELFF	TGCGCCAGCAGCTTGGGAGGGTCGAACACCGGGGAGCTGTTTTTT
TRBD2	TRBV5-1	TRBJ2-3	.	CASSTSGASTDTQYF	TGCGCCAGCAGTACTAGCGGGGCTAGCACAGATACGCAGTATTTT
.	TRBV27	TRBJ1-5	.	CASAQSSSNQPQHF	TGTGCCAGCGCCCAGAGCAGCAGCAATCAGCCCCAGCATTTT
.	TRBV18	TRBJ1-1	.	CASSPIDRLADAFF	TGTGCCAGCTCACCAATCGACAGATTAGCTGACGCTTTCTTT
.	TRBV7-2	TRBJ2-3	.	CASSLSGSGTDTQYF	TGTGCCAGCAGCTTGAGCGGGTCGGGCACAGATACGCAGTATTTT
.	TRBV2	TRBJ1-3	.	CAAGGGHTIYF	TGTGCCGCGGGGGGAGGGCACACCATATATTTT
TRBD1	TRBV5-1	TRBJ1-1	once	CAAPWSRGDTEAFF	TGCGCCGCCCCCTGGAGCAGGGGGGACACTGAAGCTTTCTTT
.	TRBV4-1	TRBJ1-2	.	CASSQIGGNYGYTF	TGCGCCAGCAGCCAAATAGGGGGGAACTATGGCTACACCTTC
.	TRBV15	TRBJ2-2	.	CATSLGVAGELFF	TGTGCCACCAGCCTGGGGGTCGCCGGGGAGCTGTTTTTT
TRBD2	TRBV7-2	TRBJ2-5	once	CASSLNSGGVQETQYF	TGTGCCAGCAGCTTAAATAGCGGGGGGGTCCAAGAGACCCAGTACTTC
TRBD2	TRBV29-1	TRBJ2-3	.	CSVEGGAGRDTQYF	TGCAGCGTTGAAGGCGGAGCGGGGAGAGATACGCAGTATTTT
TRBD1	TRBV5-6	TRBJ1-2	.	CASSSLGTALNYGYTF	TGTGCCAGCAGCTCCCTAGGGACAGCCTTAAACTATGGCTACACCTTC
.	TRBV7-9	TRBJ1-3	.	CASSLGAVSGNTIYF	TGTGCCAGCAGCTTAGGTGCGGTTTCGGGAAACACCATATATTTT
.	TRBV6-6	TRBJ1-5	.	CASSSPEYSNQPQHF	TGTGCCAGCAGTTCACCGGAGTATAGCAATCAGCCCCAGCATTTT
.	TRBV5-1	TRBJ1-1	.	CASSLADGRGTEAFF	TGCGCCAGCAGCTTGGCAGACGGCAGGGGAACTGAAGCTTTCTTT
.	TRBV14	TRBJ1-2	once	CAIGAIFHYGYTF	TGTGCCATCGGAGCCATTTTTCACTATGGCTACACCTTC
TRBD2	TRBV12-3/TRBV12-4	TRBJ2-1	once	CASSPTSGGEQFF	TGTGCCAGCAGTCCCACTAGCGGGGGTGAGCAGTTCTTC
.	TRBV7-9	TRBJ1-5	.	CASSGEGFDQPQHF	TGTGCCAGCAGCGGGGAGGGATTTGACCAGCCCCAGCATTTT
TRBD1	TRBV6-1	TRBJ1-4	.	CASSEAGTGVEKLFF	TGTGCCAGCAGTGAAGCGGGTACAGGGGTTGAAAAACTGTTTTTT
.	TRBV18	TRBJ2-1	.	CASSQTGLDNEQFF	TGTGCCAGCTCGCAAACAGGGTTGGACAATGAGCAGTTCTTC
TRBD1	TRBV27	TRBJ2-1	.	CASGSGTGWSSYNEQFF	TGTGCCAGCGGATCCGGGACAGGATGGAGCTCCTACAATGAGCAGTTCTTC
.	TRBV19	TRBJ2-6	.	CASSIDRAGANVLTF	TGTGCCAGTAGTATAGATAGGGCTGGGGCCAACGTCCTGACTTTC
.	TRBV7-9	TRBJ1-1	.	CASSLSVTEAFF	TGTGCCAGCAGCTTATCCGTGACAGAAGCTTTCTTT
TRBD1	TRBV4-1	TRBJ1-3	.	CASSPVRGLSGNTIYF	TGCGCCAGCAGTCCGGTAAGGGGGCTCTCTGGAAACACCATATATTTT
.	TRBV6-5	TRBJ1-5	.	CASRAQGMGPQHF	TGTGCCAGCAGAGCCCAGGGGATGGGGCCCCAGCATTTT
TRBD1	TRBV30	TRBJ1-1	.	CAWSVGGTGGTAFF	TGTGCCTGGAGTGTAGGGGGGACAGGGGGTACAGCTTTCTTT
.	TRBV25-1	TRBJ1-4	.	CASSESPANEKLFF	TGTGCCAGCAGTGAGAGCCCAGCTAATGAAAAACTGTTTTTT
.	TRBV2	TRBJ1-5	.	CASSLGSPGNQPQHF	TGTGCCAGCAGCCTAGGGAGTCCCGGCAATCAGCCCCAGCATTTT
TRBD1	TRBV29-1	TRBJ1-2	.	CSAPQGAENGYTF	TGCAGCGCCCCACAGGGGGCAGAAAATGGCTACACCTTC
.	TRBV9	TRBJ2-3	.	CASSVATDTDTQYF	TGTGCCAGCAGCGTTGCGACTGACACAGATACGCAGTATTTT
.	TRBV29-1	TRBJ1-2	.	CSVSPGALTNYGYTF	TGCAGCGTTAGTCCAGGGGCCCTTACTAACTATGGCTACACCTTC
.	TRBV6-2/TRBV6-3	TRBJ2-4	few	CASSPPGYLAKNIQYF	TGTGCCAGCAGTCCACCGGGATACTTAGCCAAAAACATTCAGTACTTC
.	TRBV20-1	TRBJ1-2	.	CSASEGAVYGYTF	TGCAGTGCTAGTGAAGGGGCGGTCTATGGCTACACCTTC
.	TRBV3-1/TRBV3-2	TRBJ2-5	.	CASSQDRETQYF	TGTGCCAGCAGCCAAGACAGAGAGACCCAGTACTTC